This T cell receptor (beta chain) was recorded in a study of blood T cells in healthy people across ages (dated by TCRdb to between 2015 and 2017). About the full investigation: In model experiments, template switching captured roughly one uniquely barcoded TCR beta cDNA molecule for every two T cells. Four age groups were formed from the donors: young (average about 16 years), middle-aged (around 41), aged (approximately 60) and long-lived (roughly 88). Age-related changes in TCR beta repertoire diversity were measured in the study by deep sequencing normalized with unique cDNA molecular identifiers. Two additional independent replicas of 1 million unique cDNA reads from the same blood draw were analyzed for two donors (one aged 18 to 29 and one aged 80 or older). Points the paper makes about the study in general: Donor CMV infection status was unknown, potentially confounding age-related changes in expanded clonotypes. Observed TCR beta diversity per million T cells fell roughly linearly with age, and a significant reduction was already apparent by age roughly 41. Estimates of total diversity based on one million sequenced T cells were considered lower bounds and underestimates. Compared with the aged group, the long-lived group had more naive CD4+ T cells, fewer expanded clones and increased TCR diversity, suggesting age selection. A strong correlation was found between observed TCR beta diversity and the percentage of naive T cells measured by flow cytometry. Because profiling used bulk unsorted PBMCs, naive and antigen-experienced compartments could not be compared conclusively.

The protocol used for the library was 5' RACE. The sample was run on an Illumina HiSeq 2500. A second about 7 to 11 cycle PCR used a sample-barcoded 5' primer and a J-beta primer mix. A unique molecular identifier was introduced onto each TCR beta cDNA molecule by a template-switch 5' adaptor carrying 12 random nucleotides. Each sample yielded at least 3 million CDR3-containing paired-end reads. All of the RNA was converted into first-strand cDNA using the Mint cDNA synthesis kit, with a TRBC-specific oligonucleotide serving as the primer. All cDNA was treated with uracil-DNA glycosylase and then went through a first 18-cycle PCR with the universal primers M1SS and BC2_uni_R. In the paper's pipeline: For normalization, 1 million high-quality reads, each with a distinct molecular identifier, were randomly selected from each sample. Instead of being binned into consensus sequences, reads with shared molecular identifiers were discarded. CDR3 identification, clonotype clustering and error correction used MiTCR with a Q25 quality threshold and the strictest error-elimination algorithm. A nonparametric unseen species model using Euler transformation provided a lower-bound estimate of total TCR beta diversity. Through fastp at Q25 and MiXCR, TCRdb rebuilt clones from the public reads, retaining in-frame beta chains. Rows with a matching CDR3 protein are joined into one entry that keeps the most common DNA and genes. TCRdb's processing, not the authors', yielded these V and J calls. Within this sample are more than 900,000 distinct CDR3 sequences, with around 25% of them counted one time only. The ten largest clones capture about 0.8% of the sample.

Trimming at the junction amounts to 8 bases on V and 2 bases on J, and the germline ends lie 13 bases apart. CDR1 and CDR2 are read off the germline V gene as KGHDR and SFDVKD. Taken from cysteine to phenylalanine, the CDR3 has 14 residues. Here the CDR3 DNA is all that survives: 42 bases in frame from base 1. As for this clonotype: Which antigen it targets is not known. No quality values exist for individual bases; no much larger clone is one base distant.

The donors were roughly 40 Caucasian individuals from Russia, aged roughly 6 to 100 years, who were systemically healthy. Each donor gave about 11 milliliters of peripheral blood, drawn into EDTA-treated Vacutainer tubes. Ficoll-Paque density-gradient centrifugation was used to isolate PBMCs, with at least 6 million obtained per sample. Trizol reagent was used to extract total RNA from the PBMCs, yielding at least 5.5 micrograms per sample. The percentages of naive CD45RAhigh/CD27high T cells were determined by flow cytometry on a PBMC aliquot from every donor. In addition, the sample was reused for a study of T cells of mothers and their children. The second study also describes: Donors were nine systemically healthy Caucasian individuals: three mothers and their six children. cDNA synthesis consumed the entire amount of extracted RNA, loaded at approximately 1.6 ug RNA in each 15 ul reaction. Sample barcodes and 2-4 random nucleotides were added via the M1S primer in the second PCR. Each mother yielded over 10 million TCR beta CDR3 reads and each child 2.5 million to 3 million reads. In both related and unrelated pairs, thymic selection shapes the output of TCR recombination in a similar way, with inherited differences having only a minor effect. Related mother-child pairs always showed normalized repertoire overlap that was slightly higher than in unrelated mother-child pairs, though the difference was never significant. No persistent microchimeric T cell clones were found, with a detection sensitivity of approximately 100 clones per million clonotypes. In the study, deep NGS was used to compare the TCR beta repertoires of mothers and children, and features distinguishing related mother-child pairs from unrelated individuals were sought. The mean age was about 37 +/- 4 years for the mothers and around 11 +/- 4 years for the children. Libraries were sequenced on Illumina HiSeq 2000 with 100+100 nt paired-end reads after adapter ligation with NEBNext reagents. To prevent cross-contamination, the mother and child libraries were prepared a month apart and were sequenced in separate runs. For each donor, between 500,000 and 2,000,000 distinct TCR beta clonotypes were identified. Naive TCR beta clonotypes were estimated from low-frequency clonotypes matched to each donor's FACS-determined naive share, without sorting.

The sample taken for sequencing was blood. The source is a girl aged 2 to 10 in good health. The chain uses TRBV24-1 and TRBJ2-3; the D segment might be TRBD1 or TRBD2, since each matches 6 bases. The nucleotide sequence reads TGTGCCACCACAGAAGGGGGGTACACAGATACGCAGTATTTT. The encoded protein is CATTEGGYTDTQYF.